Sequencing of this T cell receptor (beta chain) was carried out in a study of blood T cell repertoires in COVID-19. The Seattle patients joined while their infection was active and were tracked longitudinally afterward. This CDR3 is built from 18 residues. Repertoires were generated with immunoSEQ multiplex PCR, while TCRdb's copy carries only in-frame clones and drops some. This sample has under 450,000 clones, with about 91% found just once. The chain recombines TRBV21-1 with TRBJ1-4; TRBD1, the D gene given by the table, was not confirmed from the DNA. TRBV21-1 is termed a pseudogene. The sequencing input was peripheral blood. The receptor's source is a woman aged 45-65 years with COVID-19, enrolled during active disease. DNA for the CDR3: TGTGCCAGCAGCAAATTAACTCACCCCAGGGGTGAGGATGAAAAACTGTTTTTT. It is translated as CASSKLTHPRGEDEKLFF.